The entry below describes one T cell receptor beta chain. What it recognizes is unknown. Mismatch with germline at one junction end may stem from a read error. This specimen comes from a study of T cell responses to AZD1222 COVID-19 vaccine. This CDR3 has 15 amino acids. Germline CDR1 reads MNHEY; CDR2 reads SVGAGI. Clones were read by immunoSEQ multiplex PCR, and TCRdb kept only the in-frame ones, dropping some. This sample has more than 85,000 clones, with roughly 91% found just once. Study-level points and caveats: Baseline seropositives among AZD1222 recipients totaled only five or six. Donors skewed white British and female; clonal diversity was possibly underestimated. Without day 14 samples, only post-peak T cell repertoires were studied.

The chain recombines TRBV6-5 with TRBJ1-5; 7 nucleotides agree with TRBD1. The sequenced sample was peripheral blood, obtained on day 0 of AZD1222 vaccination. The TCR originated in an adult in good health. CDR3 DNA: TGTGCCAGCAGTGACTCCGGGACAGTAAGTCAGCCCCAGCATTTT. This codes for CASSDSGTVSQPQHF.